Following are 9 T cell receptor beta chains from one sample sequenced in a study of blood T cell repertoires in COVID-19. The repertoire was sequenced with immunoSEQ multiplex PCR; TCRdb's copy has only in-frame clones and lacks some. The table records about 330,000 clones, around 87% of them present only once. The sequenced material came from PBMCs or T cells enriched from blood (not recorded which). These receptor sequences come from a woman in her 30s who had recovered from COVID-19.

V and J are TRBV5-1 and TRBJ2-6, with D perhaps matching TRBD1 (6 bases). Germline V gives CDR1 SGHRS, CDR2 YFSETQ. Deletions cut 3 bases from V and 2 bases from J, with 12 bases between. The CDR3 is made up of 16 amino acids. CDR3 in amino acids: CASSYTGPPGANVLTF. CDR3 bases: TGCGCCAGCAGCTACACAGGGCCCCCTGGGGCCAACGTCCTGACTTTC.

This CDR3 reads CASSVVGGLGHEQYF. The CDR3 nucleotides read TGTGCCAGCAGCGTGGTCGGGGGATTGGGCCACGAGCAGTACTTC. The J gene is TRBJ2-7, the V gene TRBV7-2, with D possibly matching TRBD2 (6 bases). CDR1 is SGHTA and CDR2 is FQGNSA in the germline V gene. This CDR3 region has 15 residues. Trimming pared 5 bases from V and 5 bases from J, leaving 19 bases between.

CDR3: CASSESGGGTDTQYF. As DNA, the CDR3 is TGTGCCAGCAGCGAAAGCGGGGGGGGCACAGATACGCAGTATTTT. The chain combines TRBV5-4 with TRBJ2-3; 10 bases map to TRBD2. V lost 4 bases to trimming and J lost 1 base; unmatched junction nucleotides: 3. CDR1 and CDR2 from the germline V gene are SGHNT and YYREEE (reference sequence). The CDR3 runs 15 residues. Full variable domain (outside the CDR3, taken from reference TRBV5-4 and TRBJ2-3): ETGVTQSPTHLIKTRGQQVTLRCSSQSGHNTVSWYQQALGQGPQFIFQYYREEENGRGNFPPRFSGLQFPNYSSELNVNALELDDSALYLCASSESGGGTDTQYFGPGTRLTVL.

The chain employs TRBV7-2 and TRBJ2-7; TRBD1 is a possible D gene (6 bases). The germline V and J ends were trimmed by 5 bases and 6 bases, with 26 bases remaining between them. This CDR3 comprises 17 residues. Germline loops: CDR1 SGHTA, CDR2 FQGNSA. CDR3 DNA sequence: TGTGCCAGCAGCCGGGAAGTATTGTTCACAGGGCCCGGCGAGCAGTACTTC. This sequence encodes CASSREVLFTGPGEQYF.

This chain uses TRBV28 with TRBJ1-2; 12 positions match TRBD1. CDR1 and CDR2 from the germline V gene are MDHEN and SYDVKM. The CDR3 covers 17 residues. V gave up 6 bases and J gave up 5 bases; unmatched junction bases: 13. The CDR3 spells CASSDTLGTGGRYGYTF. The CDR3 DNA reads TGTGCCAGCAGCGACACCCTTGGGACAGGGGGCAGGTATGGCTACACCTTC.

This clone is a singleton in its sample. The chain uses TRBV5-8 and TRBJ1-5; D is perhaps TRBD1 (6 bases). This CDR3 comprises 14 residues. CDR1 and CDR2 (germline): SGHTS, YDEGEE. The germline V and J ends were trimmed by 4 bases and 2 bases, with 10 bases remaining between them. The CDR3: CASSANRGNQPQHF. The CDR3 nucleotides read TGTGCCAGCAGCGCCAACAGGGGCAATCAGCCCCAGCATTTT.

In its sample, this clone was seen once. This chain joins TRBV6-6 and TRBJ1-6, with 8 bases matching TRBD1. The CDR3 covers 15 residues. Losses at the gene ends were 2 bases for V and 10 bases for J; bases not matched to a gene: 7. CDR1 MNHNY and CDR2 SVGAGI come from the germline V gene (reference sequence). The CDR3 nucleotides read TGTGCCAGCAGTTACGCAGGGGGCGAGGGGTCACCCCTCCACTTT. Encoded protein: CASSYAGGEGSPLHF.

The V call is TRBV28, the J call TRBJ2-3; 15 bases are a match to TRBD2. CDR3 length: 16 amino acids. Germline V gene lookup returns CDR1 MDHEN and CDR2 SYDVKM. With V trimmed by 2 bases and J by 6 bases, 3 bases remained unmatched. In DNA, the CDR3 is TGTGCCAGCAGTTTAGGGACTAGCGGGGGGAAGGATACGCAGTATTTT. As protein: CASSLGTSGGKDTQYF. The complete variable domain, with remaining parts taken from reference TRBV28 and TRBJ2-3, reads DVKVTQSSRYLVKRTGEKVFLECVQDMDHENMFWYRQDPGLGLRLIYFSYDVKMKEKGDIPEGYSVSREKKERFSLILESASTNQTSMYLCASSLGTSGGKDTQYFGPGTRLTVL.

The V gene is TRBV19, the J gene TRBJ1-5, with TRBD1 identical over 7 bases. From germline, CDR1 is LNHDA and CDR2 SQIVND (reference sequence). The CDR3 consists of 16 residues. V trimming: 5 bases; J trimming: 0 bases; junction bases outside the gene matches: 7. CDR3 region: CASSPRDRYSNQPQHF. Here the CDR3 DNA reads TGTGCCAGTAGTCCCCGGGACAGATATAGCAATCAGCCCCAGCATTTT.